The table lists the clone carrying this TCR beta chain with a few counts. The antigen remains undetermined. Germline V gives CDR1 SGHDN, CDR2 FVKESK. This CDR3 spans 13 amino acids. Trimming removed 4 bases at V and 1 base at J, with 7 bases between. This sample stems from a study of OX40 agonist ivuxolimab in advanced cancers. Study-wide results and caveats: Expanded clones belonging to CD8+ T cells outnumbered, on average, those of CD4+.

Profiled with immunoSEQ multiplex PCR; TCRdb holds only in-frame clones, not every one. The profile shows about 58,000 clones, 70% to 85% of them singletons. This TCR came from an adult with an advanced solid tumor such as melanoma, head and neck, liver or kidney cancer. The sequences come from CD4+ or CD8+ T cells sorted from blood, collected in a trial of the OX40 agonist ivuxolimab. The V call is TRBV14, the J call TRBJ1-1; weak D call: TRBD1 (6 bases). The CDR3 DNA reads as TGTGCCAGCAGCCGGACAGCGAACACTGAAGCTTTCTTT. Its protein product is CASSRTANTEAFF.